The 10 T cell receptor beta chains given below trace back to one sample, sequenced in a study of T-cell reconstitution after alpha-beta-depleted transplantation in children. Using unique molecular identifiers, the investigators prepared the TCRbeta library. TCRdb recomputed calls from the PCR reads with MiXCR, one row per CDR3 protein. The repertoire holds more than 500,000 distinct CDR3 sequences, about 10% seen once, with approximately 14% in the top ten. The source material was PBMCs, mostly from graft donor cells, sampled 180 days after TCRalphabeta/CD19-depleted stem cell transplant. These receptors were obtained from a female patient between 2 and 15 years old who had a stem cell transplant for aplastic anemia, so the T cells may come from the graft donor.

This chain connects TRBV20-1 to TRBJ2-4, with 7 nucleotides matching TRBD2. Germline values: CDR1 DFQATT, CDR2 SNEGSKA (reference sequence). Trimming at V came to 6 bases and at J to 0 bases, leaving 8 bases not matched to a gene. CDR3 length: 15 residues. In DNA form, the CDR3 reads TGCAGTGCATCCTTCCCGGGAGGAGCCAAAAACATTCAGTACTTC. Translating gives CSASFPGGAKNIQYF.

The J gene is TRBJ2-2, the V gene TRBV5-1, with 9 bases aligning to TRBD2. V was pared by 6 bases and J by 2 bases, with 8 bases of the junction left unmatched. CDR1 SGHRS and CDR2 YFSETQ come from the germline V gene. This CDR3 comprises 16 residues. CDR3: CASTPSSGINTGELFF. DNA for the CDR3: TGCGCCAGCACCCCTTCTAGCGGGATAAACACCGGGGAGCTGTTTTTT. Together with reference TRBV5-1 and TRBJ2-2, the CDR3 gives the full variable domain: KAGVTQTPRYLIKTRGQQVTLSCSPISGHRSVSWYQQTPGQGLQFLFEYFSETQRNKGNFPGRFSGRQFSNSRSEMNVSTLELGDSALYLCASTPSSGINTGELFFGEGSRLTVL.

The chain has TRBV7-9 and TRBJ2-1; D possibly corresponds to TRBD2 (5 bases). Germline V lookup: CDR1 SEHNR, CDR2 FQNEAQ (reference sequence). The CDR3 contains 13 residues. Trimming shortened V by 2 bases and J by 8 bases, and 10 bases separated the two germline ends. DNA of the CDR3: TGTGCCAGCAGCTTAAGTGGAGGAGATGAGCAGTTCTTC. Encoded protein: CASSLSGGDEQFF.

CDR3 nucleotide sequence: TGCGCCAGCAGCCAAGATAGTAGCGGGAGATCCTGGCAGTTCTTC. Translated: CASSQDSSGRSWQFF. This chain joins TRBV4-3 and TRBJ2-1; 9 bases line up with TRBD2. V lost 0 bases and J lost 12; bases outside the gene matches: 9. From germline, CDR1 is LGHNA and CDR2 YSLEER. The CDR3 is 15 residues long.

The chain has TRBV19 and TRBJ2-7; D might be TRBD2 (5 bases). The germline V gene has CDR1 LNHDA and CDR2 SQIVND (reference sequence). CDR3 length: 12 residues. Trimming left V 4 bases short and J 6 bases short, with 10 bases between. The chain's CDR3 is CASSSGRGEQYV. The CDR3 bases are TGTGCCAGTAGTAGCGGTCGGGGCGAGCAGTACGTC.

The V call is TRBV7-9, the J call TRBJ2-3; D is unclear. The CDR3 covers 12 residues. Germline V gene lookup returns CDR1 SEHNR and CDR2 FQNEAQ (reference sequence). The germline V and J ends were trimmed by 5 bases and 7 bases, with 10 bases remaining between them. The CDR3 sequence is CASSDQANTQYF. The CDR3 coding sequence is TGTGCCAGCAGCGATCAGGCCAATACGCAGTATTTT.

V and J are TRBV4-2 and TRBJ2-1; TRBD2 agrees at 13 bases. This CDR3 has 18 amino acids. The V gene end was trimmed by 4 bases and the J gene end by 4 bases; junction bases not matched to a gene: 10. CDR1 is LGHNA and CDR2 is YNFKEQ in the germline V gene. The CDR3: CASSPRLTSGRIYNEQFF. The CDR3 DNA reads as TGTGCCAGCAGCCCCCGATTGACTAGCGGGAGGATATACAATGAGCAGTTCTTC.

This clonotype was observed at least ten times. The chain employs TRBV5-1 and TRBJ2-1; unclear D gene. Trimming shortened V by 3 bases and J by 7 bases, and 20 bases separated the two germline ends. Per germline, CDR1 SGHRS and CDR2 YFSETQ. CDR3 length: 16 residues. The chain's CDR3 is CASSSAERSVTNEQFF. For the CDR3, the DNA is TGCGCCAGCAGCTCCGCGGAGCGCTCAGTGACGAATGAGCAGTTCTTC. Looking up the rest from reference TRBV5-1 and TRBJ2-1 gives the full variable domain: KAGVTQTPRYLIKTRGQQVTLSCSPISGHRSVSWYQQTPGQGLQFLFEYFSETQRNKGNFPGRFSGRQFSNSRSEMNVSTLELGDSALYLCASSSAERSVTNEQFFGPGTRLTVL.

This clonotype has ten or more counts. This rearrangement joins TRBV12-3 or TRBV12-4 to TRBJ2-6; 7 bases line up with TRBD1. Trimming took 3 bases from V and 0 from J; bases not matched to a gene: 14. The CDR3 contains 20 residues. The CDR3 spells CASSFKGQASRVSGANVLTF. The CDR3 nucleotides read TGTGCCAGCAGTTTCAAAGGACAGGCGTCCCGCGTCTCTGGGGCCAACGTCCTGACTTTC.

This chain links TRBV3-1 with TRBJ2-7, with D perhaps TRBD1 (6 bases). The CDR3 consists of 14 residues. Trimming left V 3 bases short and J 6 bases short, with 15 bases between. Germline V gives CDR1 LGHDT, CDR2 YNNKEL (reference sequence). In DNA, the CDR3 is TGTGCCAGCAGCCAGGCCGGGACAACGGGCGAGCAGTACGTC. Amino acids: CASSQAGTTGEQYV.